The 16 T cell receptor beta chains in this list originate from one sample, sequenced in a study of shared clonotypes between healthy human individuals. Clones were sequenced by immunoSEQ multiplex PCR, and TCRdb holds only the in-frame ones, with some missing. The sample yields 600,000 to 750,000 clones, approximately 72% seen once. Sequencing was carried out using memory CD4+ T cells sorted from blood. The subset: CD45RA-negative fraction. Every receptor here comes from a woman aged 30 to 39 in good health.

This clone has more than one count but fewer than ten. The chain combines TRBV5-4 with TRBJ1-2; a weak D match, TRBD1 (5 bases). Germline lookup yields CDR1 SGHNT and CDR2 YYREEE (reference sequence). The CDR3 is 15 amino acids. V lost 0 bases and J 4 bases, leaving 13 bases between the germline ends. The CDR3 DNA follows: TGTGCCAGCAGCTTGGCCTATGGCAGGGCCTATGGCTACACCTTC. It yields the protein CASSLAYGRAYGYTF.

A word on this clone: This sample includes further DNA sequences coding for the same CDR3. The V gene is TRBV28, the J gene TRBJ2-7; 10 nucleotides align to TRBD1. Germline CDR1 reads MDHEN; CDR2 reads SYDVKM. The CDR3 extends over 14 amino acids. V was pared by 6 bases and J by 4 bases, with 6 bases of the junction left unmatched. The CDR3 DNA follows: TGTGCCAGCAGCTGGACAGGGGGACCGTACGAGCAGTACTTC. Its protein product is CASSWTGGPYEQYF.

The chain uses TRBV6-1 and TRBJ1-5; no firm D call. This CDR3 comprises 12 residues. The V gene's germline CDR1 is MNHNS and CDR2 SASEGT. V lost 2 bases, J lost 6 bases, and 5 bases lay in between. The CDR3 DNA follows: TGTGCCAGCAGTGAACCCAGTCAGCCCCAGCATTTT. Its protein is CASSEPSQPQHF.

The chain couples TRBV28 to TRBJ2-7, with TRBD1 identical over 9 bases. This CDR3 comprises 15 residues. Trimming at V came to 5 bases and at J to 4 bases, leaving 9 bases not matched to a gene. The V gene's germline CDR1 is MDHEN and CDR2 SYDVKM. The chain's CDR3 is CASSRTGTGQYEQYF. The CDR3 nucleotides read TGTGCCAGCAGTCGGACCGGGACAGGGCAGTACGAGCAGTACTTC.

This clone was observed once. The V gene is TRBV20-1, the J gene TRBJ1-2; no firm D call. Germline values: CDR1 DFQATT, CDR2 SNEGSKA (reference sequence). This CDR3 contains 11 residues. Deletions cut 0 bases from V and 3 bases from J, with 2 bases between. CDR3 sequence: CSARDDYGYTF. The CDR3 DNA follows: TGCAGTGCTAGAGACGACTATGGCTACACCTTC.

This chain uses TRBV18 with TRBJ1-1; perhaps TRBD1 as D (5 bases). The germline V gene encodes CDR1 KGHSH and CDR2 LQKENI. The CDR3 extends over 14 amino acids. The germline V and J ends were trimmed by 6 bases and 4 bases, with 15 bases remaining between them. The CDR3 reads CASSIGERGTEAFF. In DNA form, the CDR3 reads TGTGCCAGCTCGATCGGGGAAAGGGGCACTGAAGCTTTCTTT.

The J gene is TRBJ2-5, the V gene TRBV5-4; 7 bases are shared with TRBD1. With 1 base clipped from V and 5 bases from J, the junction kept 11 bases outside the gene matches. CDR1 is SGHNT, CDR2 YYREEE, per germline (reference sequence). CDR3 length: 16 residues. The CDR3 nucleotides are TGTGCCAGCAGCTTGATGGCAGGGGGTCCCGCGGAGACCCAGTACTTC. This encodes CASSLMAGGPAETQYF. Complete variable domain (other parts from reference TRBV5-4 and TRBJ2-5): ETGVTQSPTHLIKTRGQQVTLRCSSQSGHNTVSWYQQALGQGPQFIFQYYREEENGRGNFPPRFSGLQFPNYSSELNVNALELDDSALYLCASSLMAGGPAETQYFGPGTRLLVL.

J is TRBJ1-1 and V is TRBV6-6; 11 nucleotides match TRBD1. J was trimmed by 9 bases and V by 2 bases; bases with no gene match: 8. The CDR3 covers 15 residues. Germline loops: CDR1 MNHNY, CDR2 SVGAGI (reference sequence). The CDR3 region is CASSYPEDRGRKAFF. CDR3 DNA: TGTGCCAGCAGTTACCCAGAGGACAGGGGGCGAAAAGCTTTCTTT.

The rearrangement links TRBV13 to TRBJ2-3; maybe TRBD2 (6 bases). Trimming cost V 0 bases and J 4 bases, with 14 bases left between them. Germline V gives CDR1 PRHDT, CDR2 FYEKMQ (reference sequence). The CDR3 has 16 amino acids. The CDR3 region has the DNA TGTGCCAGCAGCTTAGGTGGGGGGATAGGCGCAGATACGCAGTATTTT. The encoded protein is CASSLGGGIGADTQYF.

The chain is built from TRBV5-1 and TRBJ2-1, with 7 positions matching TRBD2. Trimming cost V 0 bases and J 3 bases; bases outside gene matches: 6. CDR3 length equals 16 residues. Germline loops: CDR1 SGHRS, CDR2 YFSETQ. CDR3 DNA sequence: TGCGCCAGCAGCTTGGATGTGGGAGGGATCTACAATGAGCAGTTCTTC. As protein: CASSLDVGGIYNEQFF.

The V gene is TRBV5-4, the J gene TRBJ1-4; weak D call: TRBD1 (6 bases). The V gene's germline CDR1 is SGHNT and CDR2 YYREEE (reference sequence). Between the trimmed V and J ends, which lost 2 bases and 7 bases, there was a span of 12 bases. The CDR3 has 14 amino acids. The CDR3 coding sequence is TGTGCCAGCAGCTTTTGGGAAGGGGGTGAAAAACTGTTTTTT. Its protein product is CASSFWEGGEKLFF.

This chain joins TRBV5-6 and TRBJ2-5; D may be TRBD1 (5 bases). The CDR3 loop spans 14 amino acids. Germline CDR1 is SGHDT and CDR2 is YYEEEE. Between the trimmed V and J ends, which lost 4 bases and 3 bases, there was a span of 13 bases. CDR3 region: CASSKEDSEETQYF. CDR3 DNA: TGTGCCAGCAGCAAGGAAGACAGTGAAGAGACCCAGTACTTC.

The chain combines TRBV19 with TRBJ2-6; tentative D call: TRBD1 (5 bases). The CDR3 has 15 amino acids. V shed 5 bases and J shed 2 bases, with 10 bases lying between them. Per germline, CDR1 LNHDA and CDR2 SQIVND (reference sequence). The CDR3 reads CASSRDRAGANVLTF. The CDR3, as DNA: TGTGCCAGTAGTCGTGACAGAGCTGGGGCCAACGTCCTGACTTTC.

The rearrangement joins TRBV18 to TRBJ2-1, with TRBD2 identical over 10 bases. V lost 5 bases, J lost 9 bases, and 10 bases stayed unmatched. Germline V gives CDR1 KGHSH, CDR2 LQKENI. This CDR3 is built from 15 residues. CDR3 protein: CASSVSSGSISEQFF. DNA of the CDR3: TGTGCCAGCTCAGTGTCTAGCGGGAGTATCAGTGAGCAGTTCTTC.

The CDR3 coding sequence is TGTGCCAGCAGCTTGGGGGCTAGCGGGAGCGGCTTTGGCACAGATACGCAGTATTTT. Protein product: CASSLGASGSGFGTDTQYF. The chain carries TRBV5-5 and TRBJ2-3; 10 nucleotides align to TRBD2. Germline CDR1 and CDR2: SGHKS and YYEKEE (reference sequence). This CDR3 has 19 amino acids. The V segment lost 0 bases and the J segment 1 base; nucleotides outside the gene matches: 11.

The chain carries TRBV28 and TRBJ1-3, with 10 bases that match TRBD1. CDR1 MDHEN and CDR2 SYDVKM come from the germline V gene. This CDR3 has 14 residues. The V gene end was trimmed by 7 bases and the J gene end by 7 bases; junction bases not matched to a gene: 7. The CDR3 here is CASTPSTGGNTIYF. The CDR3 DNA sequence: TGTGCCAGCACACCTTCGACAGGGGGCAACACCATATATTTT.